What follows describes a single T cell receptor beta chain. This sample is drawn from a study of T cells in Graves' hyperthyroidism and ophthalmopathy. Amplification of TCR beta CDR3 regions was performed using RNA transcripts as template. With the HTBI primer set, the TCR CDR3 went through a first round of RT-PCR. One entry per CDR3 protein results from TCRdb running MiXCR on the multiplex PCR reads. The sample yields roughly 660,000 distinct CDR3 sequences, 17% seen once. The sequence was collected from a man between 50 and 59 years old with Graves' hyperthyroidism. The sequencing sample was made of blood.

CDR3 DNA: TGTGCCTGGACGGTGGGGGCTTCTAATTCACCCCTCCACTTT. Its translation is CAWTVGASNSPLHF. The chain combines TRBV30 with TRBJ1-6; perhaps TRBD1 as D (6 bases). With 4 bases removed from V and 6 bases from J, the gap between germline ends came to 13 bases. The CDR3 contains 14 residues. CDR1 GTSNPN and CDR2 SVGIG come from the germline V gene (reference sequence).